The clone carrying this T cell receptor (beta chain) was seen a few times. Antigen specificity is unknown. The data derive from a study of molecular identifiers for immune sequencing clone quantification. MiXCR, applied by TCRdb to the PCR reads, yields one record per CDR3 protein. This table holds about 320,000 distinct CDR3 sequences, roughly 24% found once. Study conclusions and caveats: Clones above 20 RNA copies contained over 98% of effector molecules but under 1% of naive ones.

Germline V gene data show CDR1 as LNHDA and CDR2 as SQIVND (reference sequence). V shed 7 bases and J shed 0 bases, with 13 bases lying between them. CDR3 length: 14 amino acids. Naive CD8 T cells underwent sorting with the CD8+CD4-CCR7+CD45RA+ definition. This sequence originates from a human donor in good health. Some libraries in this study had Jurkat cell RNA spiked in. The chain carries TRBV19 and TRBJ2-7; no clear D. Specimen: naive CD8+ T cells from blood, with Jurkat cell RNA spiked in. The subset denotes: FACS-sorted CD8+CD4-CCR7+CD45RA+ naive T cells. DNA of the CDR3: TGTGCCAGTAAGGAACAGAGCCGCTCCTACGAGCAGTACTTC. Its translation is CASKEQSRSYEQYF.